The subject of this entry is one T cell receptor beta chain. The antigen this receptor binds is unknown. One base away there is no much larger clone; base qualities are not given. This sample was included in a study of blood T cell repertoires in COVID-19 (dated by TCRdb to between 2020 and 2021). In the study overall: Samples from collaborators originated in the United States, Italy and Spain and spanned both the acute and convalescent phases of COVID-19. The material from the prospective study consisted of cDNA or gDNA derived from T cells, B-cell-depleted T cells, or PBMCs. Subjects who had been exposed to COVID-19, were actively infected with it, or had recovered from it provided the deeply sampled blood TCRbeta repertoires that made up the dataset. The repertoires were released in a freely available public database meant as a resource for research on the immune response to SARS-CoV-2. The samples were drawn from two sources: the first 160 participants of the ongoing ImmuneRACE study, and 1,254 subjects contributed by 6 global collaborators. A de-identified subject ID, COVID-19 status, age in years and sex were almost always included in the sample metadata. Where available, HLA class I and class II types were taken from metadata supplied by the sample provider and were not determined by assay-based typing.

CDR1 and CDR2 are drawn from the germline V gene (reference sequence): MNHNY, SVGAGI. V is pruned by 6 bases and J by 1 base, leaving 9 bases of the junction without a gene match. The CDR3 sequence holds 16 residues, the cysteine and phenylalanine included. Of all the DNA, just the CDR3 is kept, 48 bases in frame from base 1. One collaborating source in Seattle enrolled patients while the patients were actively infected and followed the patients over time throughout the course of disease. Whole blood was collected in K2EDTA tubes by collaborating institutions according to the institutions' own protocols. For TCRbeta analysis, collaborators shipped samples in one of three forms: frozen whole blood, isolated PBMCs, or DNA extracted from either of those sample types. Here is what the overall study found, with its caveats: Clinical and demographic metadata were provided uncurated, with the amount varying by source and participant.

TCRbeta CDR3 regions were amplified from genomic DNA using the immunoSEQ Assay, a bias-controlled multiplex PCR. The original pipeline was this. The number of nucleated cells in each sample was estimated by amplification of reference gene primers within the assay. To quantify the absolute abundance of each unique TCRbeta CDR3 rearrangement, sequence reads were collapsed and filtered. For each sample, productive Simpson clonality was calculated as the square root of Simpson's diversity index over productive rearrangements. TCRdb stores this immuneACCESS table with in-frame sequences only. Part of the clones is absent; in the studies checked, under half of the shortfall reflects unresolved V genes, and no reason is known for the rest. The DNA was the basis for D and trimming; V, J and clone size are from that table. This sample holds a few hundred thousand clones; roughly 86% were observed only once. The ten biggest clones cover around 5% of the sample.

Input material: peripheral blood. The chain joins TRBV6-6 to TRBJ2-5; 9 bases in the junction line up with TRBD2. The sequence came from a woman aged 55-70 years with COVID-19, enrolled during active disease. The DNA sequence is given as TGTGCCAGCAGCTCCCGTAGCGGGAGCGGCCAAGAGACCCAGTACTTC. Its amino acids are CASSSRSGSGQETQYF.